This T cell receptor beta chain was documented in a study of vaccination and CD4 T cells after COVID-19. The Oncomine TCR Beta short-read assay sequenced DNA from cultured CD4+ T cells. TCRdb re-analysed the PCR reads in MiXCR, keeping a single row per CDR3 protein. Of about 11,000 distinct CDR3 sequences detected, 69% appear once; the ten largest clones hold 10%. On this clonotype itself: What it recognizes is unknown.

CDR1 is SGHNT and CDR2 is YENEEA in the germline V gene. The CDR3 covers 14 residues. Germline trimming cut 4 bases from V and 7 bases from J; bases unmatched to any gene: 2. The sample's treatment: 10-day PBMC culture with coronavirus spike peptide pools or control peptides (ViraFEST assay). Sequenced input: CD4+ T cells from blood, cultured in vitro. The rearrangement uses TRBV11-3 and TRBJ1-6; 9 positions agree with TRBD1. The sequence was collected from a human donor who had recovered from COVID-19. Written as DNA, the CDR3 is TGTGCCAGCAGCTACGGGACAGGGAATTCACCCCTCCACTTT. Translating gives CASSYGTGNSPLHF.